This T cell receptor beta chain is from a study of blood T cell repertoires in COVID-19. Study in general: The United States, Italy and Spain were the sources of the acute and convalescent COVID-19 samples. PBMCs, B-cell-depleted T cells, or T cells were the source of the cDNA or gDNA that made up the material.

Sequencing was performed with immunoSEQ multiplex PCR; in TCRdb, only in-frame clones are kept and a portion is missing. The table records 150,000 to 200,000 clones, around 85% of them present only once. The V end lost 2 bases, the J end lost 0 bases, and 6 bases lay between the germline ends. Per the germline V gene, CDR1 is SGHNT and CDR2 is YYREEE (reference sequence). The CDR3 is 14 residues long. A few counts support this clone. The sequence derives from a human donor with acute or convalescent COVID-19. The donor label of this sample is uncertain. The chain uses TRBV5-4 and TRBJ1-3; the D is unclear. The source material was peripheral blood. The CDR3 spells CASSFSVSGNTIYF. CDR3 nucleotides: TGTGCCAGCAGCTTCTCGGTCTCTGGAAACACCATATATTTT.